This entry lists 26 T cell receptor beta chains sequenced from one sample in a study of graft-versus-host responses after intestinal transplantation. The antigens of these receptors remain unknown. Some clones are missing from TCRdb's copy, which holds only in-frame ones; the method was immunoSEQ multiplex PCR. The repertoire holds more than 70,000 clones, roughly 85% seen once, with 0.65% to 0.85% in the top ten. The sequences come from unstimulated CD4+ T cells sorted from spleen or lymph node cells, collected before intestinal transplant. These receptors were collected from a human donor who received an intestinal transplant.

This rearrangement joins TRBV10-3 to TRBJ2-1; 13 bases fit TRBD2. Germline CDR1 reads ENHRY; CDR2 reads SYGVKD. The CDR3 covers 14 residues. Trimming took 6 bases from V and 4 from J; bases not matched to a gene: 0. The DNA of the CDR3 is TGTGCCATCAGGACTAGCGGGGGGTACAATGAGCAGTTCTTC. This encodes CAIRTSGGYNEQFF.

This clone was observed once. One end of the junction does not line up with germline, which may come from a read error. This sequence joins TRBV2 and TRBJ2-5; 12 nucleotides align to TRBD2. The germline gives CDR1 SNHLY, CDR2 FYNNEI. The CDR3 spans 15 residues. The CDR3 sequence is CASSKLAGGQGTQYF. The DNA for the CDR3 is TGTGCCAGCAGCAAGCTAGCGGGGGGGCAAGGGACCCAGTACTTC.

The gene calls are TRBV7-3 and TRBJ2-5, with TRBD2 matching over 7 bases. V gave up 1 base and J gave up 5 bases; unmatched junction bases: 7. CDR1 is SGHTA and CDR2 is FQGTGA in the germline V gene. This CDR3 is built from 15 residues. CDR3: CASSLSQSGTETQYF. The CDR3, as DNA: TGTGCCAGCAGCTTAAGTCAAAGCGGGACGGAGACCCAGTACTTC.

The chain couples TRBV19 to TRBJ2-2; perhaps TRBD2 as D (5 bases). The germline CDR1 and CDR2 sequences are LNHDA and SQIVND (reference sequence). The CDR3 sequence is 14 residues long. V was clipped by 5 bases and J by 6 bases, with 13 bases between them. CDR3 DNA: TGTGCCAGTAGTCGGTCCGGGGATCCCGGGGAGCTGTTTTTT. Protein product: CASSRSGDPGELFF.

The V gene is TRBV28, the J gene TRBJ1-2, with TRBD1 identical over 8 bases. Germline-derived CDR1 and CDR2 are MDHEN and SYDVKM. The CDR3 is 15 amino acids. Trimming removed 6 bases from V and 4 bases from J; junction bases left unmatched: 10. The CDR3 reads CASRTQGAHLYGYTF. The CDR3 coding sequence is TGTGCCAGCAGGACCCAGGGGGCGCACCTCTATGGCTACACCTTC.

The chain joins TRBV10-1 to TRBJ1-4; 7 bases are shared with TRBD1. In germline, CDR1 is WNHNN, CDR2 SYGVQD (reference sequence). Trimming took 4 bases from V and 7 from J; bases not matched to a gene: 9. The CDR3 is made up of 15 amino acids. The chain's CDR3 is CASSAGTAEGEKLFF. CDR3 sequence (DNA): TGCGCCAGCAGTGCCGGGACAGCAGAAGGTGAAAAACTGTTTTTT.

The CDR3 protein is CASSPGTSGADTQYF. DNA for the CDR3: TGTGCCAGCAGCCCTGGGACTAGCGGCGCAGATACGCAGTATTTT. This chain joins TRBV9 and TRBJ2-3; 11 bases are shared with TRBD2. The CDR3 is 15 amino acids. Germline CDR1 and CDR2: SGDLS and YYNGEE. With V trimmed by 4 bases and J by 4 bases, 5 bases remained unmatched. The entire variable domain, with the rest obtained from reference TRBV9 and TRBJ2-3, is as follows: DSGVTQTPKHLITATGQRVTLRCSPRSGDLSVYWYQQSLDQGLQFLIQYYNGEERAKGNILERFSAQQFPDLHSELNLSSLELGDSALYFCASSPGTSGADTQYFGPGTRLTVL.

The V call is TRBV19, the J call TRBJ1-1; D unclear. This CDR3 has 12 amino acids. Germline values: CDR1 LNHDA, CDR2 SQIVND (reference sequence). The ends were cut back, 6 bases at V and 2 bases at J, with 7 bases in the middle. The CDR3 nucleotides are TGTGCCAGTAGCCACAGAAACACTGAAGCTTTCTTT. It specifies CASSHRNTEAFF.

This chain links TRBV28 with TRBJ2-7, with 8 bases identical to TRBD2. Per germline, CDR1 MDHEN and CDR2 SYDVKM. V shed 5 bases, J shed 0 bases, and the junction held 3 bases outside the gene matches. This CDR3 has 14 residues. CDR3 loop: CASSLSGSSYEQYF. For the CDR3, the DNA is TGTGCCAGCAGTCTGAGCGGGAGCTCCTACGAGCAGTACTTC.

This chain connects TRBV5-6 to TRBJ2-7; TRBD2 matches at 7 bases. V lost 5 bases and J lost 3; bases outside the gene matches: 8. The germline gives CDR1 SGHDT, CDR2 YYEEEE. This CDR3 comprises 14 residues. The CDR3 nucleotides read TGTGCCAGCAGTGGAGAGGGAGGGAGCTACGAGCAGTACTTC. As protein: CASSGEGGSYEQYF.

The chain is built from TRBV10-2 and TRBJ2-7; 8 bases are shared with TRBD1. The V segment lost 0 bases and the J segment 2 bases; nucleotides outside the gene matches: 3. This CDR3 is built from 15 residues. The germline V gene has CDR1 WSHSY and CDR2 SAAADI. CDR3 nucleotides: TGCGCCAGCAGTGAGTCGGGGACAGGTACCTACGAGCAGTACTTC. Residues: CASSESGTGTYEQYF.

V is TRBV28 and J is TRBJ2-2, with 12 bases identical to TRBD2. The V segment lost 5 bases and the J segment 5 bases; nucleotides outside the gene matches: 9. The CDR3 has 17 amino acids. The germline V gene has CDR1 MDHEN and CDR2 SYDVKM. The CDR3 DNA reads as TGTGCCAGCAGTGAGCTAGCGGGAGGGGCCAGGACCGGGGAGCTGTTTTTT. This gives the protein CASSELAGGARTGELFF.

The V gene is TRBV28, the J gene TRBJ1-1; 10 bases line up with TRBD1. Germline V gives CDR1 MDHEN, CDR2 SYDVKM. V was clipped by 0 bases and J by 10 bases; unmatched bases: 8. This CDR3 comprises 15 residues. The CDR3 DNA is TGTGCCAGCAGTTTATGGGGGACAGGGGTTAGGGGAGCTTTCTTT. Translating gives CASSLWGTGVRGAFF.

The genes are TRBV5-1 and TRBJ1-3; possibly TRBD1 for D (5 bases). CDR3 size: 12 residues. V was shortened by 0 bases and J by 9 bases, with 7 bases between the two germline ends. CDR1 and CDR2 from the germline V gene are SGHRS and YFSETQ. DNA for the CDR3: TGCGCCAGCAGCTTGGGGGGCGGCACCATATATTTT. Its protein is CASSLGGGTIYF.

This clone has a handful of counts. V gene TRBV6-5 combines with J gene TRBJ2-7, with 9 bases fitting TRBD1. The V gene's germline CDR1 is MNHEY and CDR2 SVGAGI. The trim removed 2 bases at V and 5 bases at J, leaving 7 bases unmatched. This CDR3 comprises 15 residues. CDR3 region: CASSYTGTGHHEQYF. CDR3 nucleotides: TGTGCCAGCAGTTACACAGGGACAGGGCACCACGAGCAGTACTTC.

The chain employs TRBV18 and TRBJ1-6; no definite D call. CDR3 length: 15 residues. Trimming left V 8 bases short and J 5 bases short, with 16 bases between. Looked up from germline, CDR1 is KGHSH and CDR2 is LQKENI. The CDR3 sequence is CASRGGSGNNSPLHF. The CDR3, as DNA: TGTGCCAGCCGTGGAGGTTCCGGAAATAATTCACCCCTCCACTTT.

This chain uses TRBV27 with TRBJ1-1; 7 bases are a match to TRBD1. The CDR3 covers 16 residues. CDR1 and CDR2 from the germline V gene are MNHEY and SMNVEV (reference sequence). V lost 6 bases, J lost 0 bases, and 10 bases stayed unmatched. The CDR3, as DNA: TGTGCCAGCAGGCCAGGGGGGTTTGGGATGAACACTGAAGCTTTCTTT. Its translation: CASRPGGFGMNTEAFF.

CDR3 sequence: CAISESEVDRGMGEQYF. The CDR3, as DNA: TGTGCCATCAGTGAGTCGGAAGTAGACAGGGGTATGGGCGAGCAGTACTTC. This chain links TRBV10-3 with TRBJ2-7; TRBD1 matches 8 bases. Germline V gene data show CDR1 as ENHRY and CDR2 as SYGVKD. The CDR3 sequence is 17 residues long. With 0 bases clipped from V and 6 bases from J, the junction kept 13 bases outside the gene matches.

This clone has only one observation. This chain joins TRBV6-5 and TRBJ1-2, with 8 bases fitting TRBD1. Germline V gene lookup returns CDR1 MNHEY and CDR2 SVGAGI. V lost 6 bases to trimming and J lost 8 bases; unmatched junction nucleotides: 14. This CDR3 has 15 amino acids. CDR3 in amino acids: CASSPVPTGARGYTF. The CDR3 DNA sequence: TGTGCCAGCAGCCCCGTACCGACAGGGGCGCGGGGCTACACCTTC.

The V and J genes are TRBV10-3 and TRBJ2-5; D is undetermined. The CDR3 length is 15 residues. V lost 1 base and J 2 bases, leaving 11 bases between the germline ends. The germline gives CDR1 ENHRY, CDR2 SYGVKD. CDR3 nucleotide sequence: TGTGCCATCAGTGAGTTTGAGGCTAGGCAAGAGACCCAGTACTTC. It specifies CAISEFEARQETQYF.

The chain links TRBV27 to TRBJ1-5; D is perhaps TRBD1 (6 bases). The ends were cut back, 5 bases at V and 7 bases at J, with 21 bases in the middle. This CDR3 is built from 16 residues. CDR1 and CDR2 from the germline V gene are MNHEY and SMNVEV (reference sequence). CDR3 protein: CASSVGTGLLKQPQHF. In DNA form, the CDR3 reads TGTGCCAGCAGTGTAGGAACAGGGCTTTTAAAGCAGCCCCAGCATTTT.

The J gene is TRBJ2-5, the V gene TRBV2; the D is unclear. The CDR3 sequence is 12 residues long. The germline V gene encodes CDR1 SNHLY and CDR2 FYNNEI. Trimming removed 4 bases at V and 2 bases at J, with 5 bases between. This CDR3 reads CASSGLQETQYF. The CDR3 nucleotides read TGTGCCAGCAGTGGACTGCAAGAGACCCAGTACTTC.

On this clone itself: This CDR3 is also generated by other DNA sequences in the sample. This chain uses TRBV28 with TRBJ1-4; D may be TRBD1 (5 bases). Germline V gives CDR1 MDHEN, CDR2 SYDVKM. The CDR3 contains 14 residues. Trimming removed 3 bases from V and 5 bases from J, with 10 bases in between. This CDR3 reads CASSLSGGNEKLFF. CDR3 sequence (DNA): TGTGCCAGCAGTTTGAGCGGGGGAAATGAAAAACTGTTTTTT.

This clone was recorded a few times. The V call is TRBV6-5, the J call TRBJ1-2; 8 bases are a match to TRBD1. The CDR3 spans 12 residues. Losses at the gene ends were 11 bases for V and 2 bases for J; bases not matched to a gene: 4. Germline CDR1 and CDR2: MNHEY and SVGAGI. CDR3 region: CAGRDRNYGYTF. In nucleotides, the CDR3 is TGTGCCGGACGGGACAGGAACTATGGCTACACCTTC.

The chain links TRBV6-5 to TRBJ1-5; weak D call: TRBD1 (5 bases). Germline V gives CDR1 MNHEY, CDR2 SVGAGI. V was clipped by 5 bases and J by 1 base, with 9 bases between them. This CDR3 has 14 residues. Here the CDR3 DNA reads TGTGCCAGCAGTCCCGGACAAAGCAATCAGCCCCAGCATTTT. Translating gives CASSPGQSNQPQHF.

This rearrangement joins TRBV7-9 to TRBJ2-5; D not certain. V lost 1 base and J 5 bases, leaving 5 bases between the germline ends. Germline V gene sequence: CDR1 SEHNR, CDR2 FQNEAQ (reference sequence). The CDR3 is made up of 12 amino acids. CDR3: CASSLEEETQYF. The CDR3 nucleotides are TGTGCCAGCAGCTTAGAAGAGGAGACCCAGTACTTC.